These 18 T cell receptor beta chains originate from one sample sequenced in a study of shared clonotypes between healthy human individuals. Measured with immunoSEQ multiplex PCR; TCRdb has only the in-frame clones, and not every one. The sample lists about 1.5 million clones, roughly 96% seen once, with 1.2% in the top ten. Input material: naive CD4+ T cells sorted from blood. Subset indicated: CD45RA+ positively selected. The source of these receptors is a man younger than 40 in good health.

The V gene is TRBV2, the J gene TRBJ2-5; 7 bases are a match to TRBD2. The CDR3 runs to 16 residues. Germline V gene data show CDR1 as SNHLY and CDR2 as FYNNEI. J was trimmed by 3 bases and V by 2 bases; bases with no gene match: 9. CDR3: CASSESGGLGKETQYF. The CDR3 DNA sequence: TGTGCCAGCAGTGAATCGGGGGGTTTAGGGAAAGAGACCCAGTACTTC.

Turning to this clone: The sample holds other DNA sequences that translate to the same CDR3. DNA of the CDR3: TGTGCCAGTAGTATTTCGGGAGGCACAGATACGCAGTATTTT. Encoded protein: CASSISGGTDTQYF. This chain uses TRBV19 with TRBJ2-3; possibly TRBD2 for D (6 bases). Trimming left V 3 bases short and J 1 base short, with 8 bases between. The CDR3 runs 14 residues. The germline CDR1 and CDR2 sequences are LNHDA and SQIVND (reference sequence). Variable domain in full (rest from reference TRBV19 and TRBJ2-3): DGGITQSPKYLFRKEGQNVTLSCEQNLNHDAMYWYRQDPGQGLRLIYYSQIVNDFQKGDIAEGYSVSREKKESFPLTVTSAQKNPTAFYLCASSISGGTDTQYFGPGTRLTVL.

The V gene is TRBV5-4, the J gene TRBJ2-3, with D possibly being TRBD1 (6 bases). Germline assignment: CDR1 SGHNT and CDR2 YYREEE (reference sequence). The CDR3 is made up of 14 amino acids. Between the trimmed V and J ends, which lost 3 bases and 6 bases, there was a span of 14 bases. CDR3 bases: TGTGCCAGCAGCTCAAAAACAGGGTCGGATACGCAGTATTTT. This translates into CASSSKTGSDTQYF.

This clone came up once. The chain combines TRBV7-8 with TRBJ1-5; D is ambiguous. The CDR3 totals 11 residues. Trimming removed 3 bases at V and 8 bases at J, with 5 bases between. Germline CDR1 and CDR2: SGHVS and FQNEAQ. The CDR3 loop reads CASSFAEPQHF. The CDR3 nucleotides read TGTGCCAGCAGCTTTGCGGAGCCCCAGCATTTT. Supplemented by reference TRBV7-8 and TRBJ1-5, the full variable domain reads GAGVSQSPRYKVAKRGQDVALRCDPISGHVSLFWYQQALGQGPEFLTYFQNEAQLDKSGLPSDRFFAERPEGSVSTLKIQRTQQEDSAVYLCASSFAEPQHFGDGTRLSIL.

The V call is TRBV5-1, the J call TRBJ1-1; 7 bases are a match to TRBD1. CDR3 size: 13 residues. J was trimmed by 11 bases and V by 0 bases; bases with no gene match: 7. Germline values: CDR1 SGHRS, CDR2 YFSETQ. CDR3 coding DNA: TGCGCCAGCAGCTTGGACGTGACAGGGTTCGCTTTCTTT. It encodes CASSLDVTGFAFF.

In this sample, this clone turned up once. The V and J genes are TRBV11-2 and TRBJ1-3; D is unresolved. The V end lost 5 bases, the J end lost 2 bases, and 10 bases lay between the germline ends. The CDR3 totals 14 residues. CDR1 and CDR2 from the germline V gene are SGHAT and FQNNGV. CDR3 nucleotide sequence: TGTGCCAGCAGCCCCCAGTTGGCTGGAAACACCATATATTTT. Translation: CASSPQLAGNTIYF.

The chain carries TRBV7-2 and TRBJ2-2; the D is unclear. CDR1 and CDR2 (germline): SGHTA, FQGNSA. With 2 bases removed from V and 5 bases from J, the gap between germline ends came to 6 bases. The CDR3 length is 13 residues. The CDR3: CASSLIPTGELFF. As DNA, the CDR3 is TGTGCCAGCAGCTTAATCCCGACCGGGGAGCTGTTTTTT. The complete variable domain, with remaining parts taken from reference TRBV7-2 and TRBJ2-2, reads GAGVSQSPSNKVTEKGKDVELRCDPISGHTALYWYRQSLGQGLEFLIYFQGNSAPDKSGLPSDRFSAERTGGSVSTLTIQRTQQEDSAVYLCASSLIPTGELFFGEGSRLTVL.

The genes are TRBV2 and TRBJ2-2, with TRBD1 matching over 8 bases. Germline V gene lookup returns CDR1 SNHLY and CDR2 FYNNEI. V was clipped by 7 bases and J by 4 bases; unmatched bases: 5. CDR3 length: 14 residues. The CDR3 region has the DNA TGTGCCAGCATGGGCAGGGGGCCCACCGGGGAGCTGTTTTTT. This encodes CASMGRGPTGELFF.

The chain employs TRBV28 and TRBJ2-7, with D unclear. The CDR3 is 15 amino acids. Trimming took 7 bases from V and 0 from J, leaving 16 bases between them. Germline values: CDR1 MDHEN, CDR2 SYDVKM. CDR3 region: CASKGNGHSSYEQYF. In DNA form, the CDR3 reads TGTGCCAGCAAAGGGAACGGCCATAGCTCCTACGAGCAGTACTTC.

About this clone: Other DNA sequences in this sample translate to the same CDR3. The chain couples TRBV4-3 to TRBJ2-5; TRBD1 is a possible D gene (5 bases). Trimming cost V 0 bases and J 5 bases, with 10 bases left between them. CDR3 length: 14 residues. CDR1 is LGHNA and CDR2 is YSLEER in the germline V gene. CDR3 in amino acids: CASSQDRRQETQYF. For the CDR3, the DNA is TGCGCCAGCAGCCAAGATCGGCGACAGGAGACCCAGTACTTC.

The chain employs TRBV9 and TRBJ2-1; TRBD2 aligns across 7 bases. V lost 4 bases to trimming and J lost 5 bases; unmatched junction nucleotides: 9. Germline CDR1 is SGDLS and CDR2 is YYNGEE. The CDR3 has 15 residues. The DNA for the CDR3 is TGTGCCAGCAGCTCCCTGGAGGGAGGGGACAATGAGCAGTTCTTC. Translated: CASSSLEGGDNEQFF.

V gene TRBV7-9 combines with J gene TRBJ1-1; weak D call: TRBD1 (5 bases). The V gene lost 5 bases and the J gene lost 0 bases, with 10 bases spanning the gap. This CDR3 region has 14 residues. CDR1 and CDR2 (germline): SEHNR, FQNEAQ (reference sequence). The CDR3 protein is CASSVGDMNTEAFF. CDR3 bases: TGTGCCAGCAGCGTGGGGGATATGAACACTGAAGCTTTCTTT.

The V and J genes are TRBV6-6 and TRBJ2-4; TRBD1 agrees at 9 bases. The CDR3 runs 16 residues. J lost 8 bases, V lost 0 bases, and 8 bases had no gene match. CDR1 and CDR2 from the germline V gene are MNHNY and SVGAGI (reference sequence). CDR3 bases: TGTGCCAGCAGTTACTCCGGTGGGACAGGGATGGACATTCAGTACTTC. Protein product: CASSYSGGTGMDIQYF.

V is TRBV27 and J is TRBJ1-5, with D maybe TRBD1 (5 bases). In germline, CDR1 is MNHEY, CDR2 SMNVEV (reference sequence). CDR3 length equals 14 residues. V lost 5 bases and J lost 7, with 15 bases in between. CDR3 region: CASSAGVGEQPQHF. The DNA of the CDR3 is TGTGCCAGCAGTGCCGGGGTAGGGGAACAGCCCCAGCATTTT.

This clone has only one observation. The junction and the germline gene differ at one end; a read error may be behind it. V is TRBV11-2 and J is TRBJ2-7; 7 nucleotides agree with TRBD2. Germline V gives CDR1 SGHAT, CDR2 FQNNGV. This CDR3 region has 15 residues. The CDR3 DNA follows: TGTGCCAGCAGCTCCCTCCCGACTAGCTCCAACGAGCAGTACTTC. Residues: CASSSLPTSSNEQYF.

This clone is a singleton in its sample. CDR3 protein: CASSVRDTLYTGELFF. The CDR3 bases are TGTGCCAGCAGCGTGCGGGACACCCTTTACACCGGGGAGCTGTTTTTT. The chain uses TRBV9 and TRBJ2-2, with D perhaps matching TRBD1 or TRBD2 (6 bases each). Trimming took 2 bases from V and 3 from J, leaving 14 bases between them. The length of the CDR3 is 16 residues. Per the germline V gene, CDR1 is SGDLS and CDR2 is YYNGEE. The variable domain in full, with the rest retrieved from reference TRBV9 and TRBJ2-2, is DSGVTQTPKHLITATGQRVTLRCSPRSGDLSVYWYQQSLDQGLQFLIQYYNGEERAKGNILERFSAQQFPDLHSELNLSSLELGDSALYFCASSVRDTLYTGELFFGEGSRLTVL.

The V call is TRBV4-1, the J call TRBJ2-1, with no clear D. Germline-derived CDR1 and CDR2 are MGHRA and YSYEKL. CDR3 length equals 13 residues. V dropped 5 bases and J dropped 1 base, with 6 bases sitting between them. The CDR3 is CASSFKSYNEQFF. The CDR3 region has the DNA TGCGCCAGCAGCTTTAAATCCTACAATGAGCAGTTCTTC.

V usage is TRBV7-2 and J usage is TRBJ1-2; D call uncertain. The CDR3 contains 13 residues. Between the trimmed V and J ends, which lost 1 base and 1 base, there was a span of 4 bases. CDR1 is SGHTA, CDR2 FQGNSA, per germline. CDR3 region: CASSLESNYGYTF. The CDR3, as DNA: TGTGCCAGCAGCTTAGAAAGTAACTATGGCTACACCTTC. Together with reference TRBV7-2 and TRBJ1-2, the CDR3 gives the full variable domain: GAGVSQSPSNKVTEKGKDVELRCDPISGHTALYWYRQSLGQGLEFLIYFQGNSAPDKSGLPSDRFSAERTGGSVSTLTIQRTQQEDSAVYLCASSLESNYGYTFGSGTRLTVV.